This TCR beta chain emerged from a study of OX40 agonist ivuxolimab in advanced cancers. TCRdb keeps only in-frame clones here, not all; method: immunoSEQ multiplex PCR. This sample carries roughly 69,000 clones, about 90% of them seen once, and the ten largest clones take over 3.5%. There are 14 residues in the CDR3. V dropped 5 bases and J dropped 4; count of bases not matched to a gene: 6. Germline V gene lookup returns CDR1 SGHTA and CDR2 FQGNSA. Sequenced here: CD4+ or CD8+ T cells sorted from blood, sampled in a trial of the OX40 agonist ivuxolimab. The receptor was derived from an adult with an advanced solid tumor such as melanoma, head and neck, liver or kidney cancer. J is TRBJ2-7 and V is TRBV7-2; TRBD1 matches at 9 bases. The chain's CDR3 is CASSPAGTGYEQYF. The CDR3 DNA sequence: TGTGCCAGCAGCCCCGCCGGGACAGGGTACGAGCAGTACTTC.